This T cell receptor beta chain was found in a study of blood T cell repertoires in COVID-19. Study information: The cDNA or gDNA used as material had been derived from T cells, B-cell-depleted T cells, or PBMCs.

Method: immunoSEQ multiplex PCR; TCRdb's copy keeps in-frame clones and lacks some. Of 68,000 or so clones listed, more than 85% are singletons. Sequencing was carried out using peripheral blood. The source is a man between 35 and 55 years old with COVID-19, enrolled during active disease.

CDR3 bases: TGTGCCAGCTCACCTAACCGGCTAGCGGGGACCGCGAACACCGGGGAGCTGTTTTTT. Encoded protein: CASSPNRLAGTANTGELFF. The genes are TRBV18 and TRBJ2-2; 9 bases agree with TRBD2. Germline CDR1 KGHSH, CDR2 LQKENI. The CDR3 extends over 19 amino acids. V shed 3 bases and J 0 bases; nucleotides not matched to a gene: 11. Using reference TRBV18 and TRBJ2-2 for the parts outside the CDR3, the full variable domain is NAGVMQNPRHLVRRRGQEARLRCSPMKGHSHVYWYRQLPEEGLKFMVYLQKENIIDESGMPKERFSAEFPKEGPSILRIQQVVRGDSAAYFCASSPNRLAGTANTGELFFGEGSRLTVL.